These T cell receptor beta chains were read from a single sample in a study of memory CD4+ T cells and cytomegalovirus serostatus. The table came from immunoSEQ multiplex PCR; TCRdb's copy has only in-frame clones and leaves some out. The sample shows about 92,000 clones, about four fifths of them seen only once. Sequenced: memory CD4+ T cells from blood. The receptors originated from an adult in good health and CMV-seropositive. The CDR3 runs from the conserved cysteine through the conserved F or W. The order of the fields is J gene, D gene, V gene, clone size, CDR3 DNA, CDR3 protein. The D gene is left open where the match is weak. Clone size, where shown, is once, few, many, or a class for clones that have expanded.

TRBJ1-5 TRBD1 TRBV6-5 NA TGTGCCAGCAGTTATCAGGGGGTGGATCAGCCCCAGCATTTT CASSYQGVDQPQHF
TRBJ2-2 NA TRBV5-1 NA TGCGCCAGTAGGAAGGGCCCAGCAGACACCGGGGAGCTGTTTTTT CASRKGPADTGELFF
TRBJ2-5 NA TRBV4-1 NA TGCGCCAGCAGCCGAAGTTGGCAGGGAGGAGAGACCCAGTACTTC CASSRSWQGGETQYF
TRBJ1-1 NA TRBV5-4 NA TGTGCCAGCAGCTTGGGGGCAGGAGGGAACACTGAAGCTTTCTTT CASSLGAGGNTEAFF
TRBJ2-1 TRBD1 TRBV5-1 NA TGCGCCAGCAGCTTGGATGGACAGGGGGATGAGCAGTTCTTC CASSLDGQGDEQFF
TRBJ1-2 NA TRBV7-9 NA TGTGCCAGCAGCCTTAAAAACTATGGCTACACCTTC CASSLKNYGYTF
TRBJ2-2 NA TRBV11-3 once TGTGCCAGCAGCTCCCCGAACACCGGGGAGCTGTTTTTT CASSSPNTGELFF
TRBJ2-2 TRBD1 TRBV7-2 NA TGTGCCAGCGAACAGGGGACGAACACCGGGGAGCTGTTTTTT CASEQGTNTGELFF
TRBJ2-7 NA TRBV18 once TGTGCCAGCTCACCATCACTTACCTACGAGCAGTACTTC CASSPSLTYEQYF
TRBJ2-1 TRBD2 TRBV6-5 NA TGTGCCAGCAGTCCCGGGACTAGCGACATCAATGAGCAGTTCTTC CASSPGTSDINEQFF
TRBJ2-5 TRBD1 TRBV7-3 NA TGTGCCAGCAGCCCGGGACAGGGGGGACGAACCCAGTACTTC CASSPGQGGRTQYF
TRBJ1-1 TRBD1 TRBV11-2 NA TGTGCCAGCAGCTTGACAGGGCTGAGCACTGAAGCTTTCTTT CASSLTGLSTEAFF
TRBJ1-1 NA TRBV2 NA TGTGCCAGCAGTGAAGAGGTGAACACTGAAGCTTTCTTT CASSEEVNTEAFF
TRBJ2-7 TRBD1 TRBV20-1 NA TGCAGTCCACGACAGGGGTACGAGCAGTACTTC CSPRQGYEQYF
TRBJ2-6 TRBD1 TRBV4-3 NA TGCGCCAGCAGCCAGGGGACAGGCCATACGCGGGGGGCCAACGTCCTGACTTTC CASSQGTGHTRGANVLTF
TRBJ1-2 NA TRBV28 NA TGTGCCAGCAGCCTGCAGCGCTATGGCTACACCTTC CASSLQRYGYTF
TRBJ2-7 TRBD1 TRBV13 NA TGTGCCAGCAGCTCCGGGGACAGGACCTACGAGCAGTACTTC CASSSGDRTYEQYF
TRBJ2-6 NA TRBV19 NA TGTGCCAGTAGATCCTGGCGCCCCTCTTCTGGGGCCAACGTCCTGACTTTC CASRSWRPSSGANVLTF
TRBJ1-4 NA TRBV4-3 NA TGCGCCAGCAGCCGTAGTCAGCAGGGCAGTAATGAAAAACTGTTTTTT CASSRSQQGSNEKLFF
TRBJ1-1 NA TRBV2 NA TGTGCCAGCAGCTCCGGTAGCACTGAAGCTTTCTTT CASSSGSTEAFF
TRBJ1-3 NA TRBV19 NA TGTGCCAGTAGTGGATACCGGGGGAGTTCTGGAAACACCATATATTTT CASSGYRGSSGNTIYF
TRBJ2-7 NA TRBV5-4 once TGTGCCAGCAGCTCCCTGGACAGAACCTACGAGCAGTACTTC CASSSLDRTYEQYF
TRBJ2-7 NA TRBV5-1 NA TGCGCCAGCAGCTTCTCTAGCGACTCCTACGAGCAGTACTTC CASSFSSDSYEQYF
TRBJ2-1 NA TRBV12-5 NA TGTGCTAGTGGTTTGGGGGGGTCCTACAATGAGCAGTTCTTC CASGLGGSYNEQFF
TRBJ1-2 NA TRBV5-8 NA TGTGCCAGCAGCTCCCCCGACCGGACCCTCTATGGCTACACCTTC CASSSPDRTLYGYTF
TRBJ2-2 NA TRBV6-1 few TGTGCCAGCAGTGGGAGGGGGGCGAACACCGGGGAGCTGTTTTTT CASSGRGANTGELFF
TRBJ1-2 TRBD1 TRBV5-4 NA TGTGCCAGCAAGAGCGACAGGGGGCTCGGCTATGGCTACACCTTC CASKSDRGLGYGYTF
TRBJ1-5 NA TRBV28 NA TGTGCCAGCACCCTCCTCGTCGGGACGGTTCATCGGCCCCAGCATTTT CASTLLVGTVHRPQHF
TRBJ1-5 NA TRBV6-6 NA TGTGCCAGCAGTCCCTCGGGGAATCAGCCCCAGCATTTT CASSPSGNQPQHF
TRBJ2-3 NA TRBV11-2 once TGTGCCAGCAGCCGACAGAACACAGATACGCAGTATTTT CASSRQNTDTQYF
TRBJ2-1 TRBD1 TRBV2 NA TGTGCCAGCAATCGACAGGGTCATGGACAGTTCTTC CASNRQGHGQFF
TRBJ2-5 TRBD2 TRBV2 NA TGTGCCAGCGTACGCTCGAGGACTAGCCTTGAAGAGACCCAGTACTTC CASVRSRTSLEETQYF
TRBJ2-7 TRBD1 TRBV7-9 NA TGTGCCAGCCTTCCGTCACCCGGACAGGAGACCACCTACGAGCAGTACTTC CASLPSPGQETTYEQYF
TRBJ2-7 TRBD1 TRBV5-4 NA TGTGCCAGCAGCTCCCGGGACAGGGAGTACGAGCAGTACTTC CASSSRDREYEQYF
TRBJ2-5 NA TRBV25-1 NA TGTGCCAGCAGTGAGATAGTGTTCCCAGAGACCCAGTACTTC CASSEIVFPETQYF
TRBJ1-2 NA TRBV6-5 NA TGTGCCAGCAGAAGGGTGGACTATGGCTACACCTTC CASRRVDYGYTF
TRBJ1-5 NA TRBV27 NA TGTGCCAGCAGCCGAGACATCTATAGCAATCAGCCCCAGCATTTT CASSRDIYSNQPQHF
TRBJ2-5 TRBD2 TRBV11-3 NA TGTGCCAGCAGCTTCGGACTAGCGGGAGGGGCCCCAGAGACCCAGTACTTC CASSFGLAGGAPETQYF
TRBJ2-3 NA TRBV5-6 few TGTGCCAGCAGCCATTCCGGGACATACAGCACAGATACGCAGTATTTT CASSHSGTYSTDTQYF
TRBJ1-3 NA TRBV18 NA TGTGCCAGCTCACCAACAGGTACCTGGAACACCATATATTTT CASSPTGTWNTIYF